Below are 9 T cell receptor beta chains sequenced from a single sample in a study of cytomegalovirus exposure and HLA in healthy donors. PCR involved 60 Vbeta and 13 Jbeta primers. Generated by immunoSEQ multiplex PCR, the TCRdb table keeps only in-frame clones and is missing some. The data show over 150,000 clones, 80% seen once. Sequenced input: PBMCs. The receptors were sampled from a man younger than 40 in good health and CMV-seronegative.

The chain joins TRBV5-5 to TRBJ1-1; D possibly corresponds to TRBD1 (5 bases). The CDR3 runs 15 residues. Germline loops: CDR1 SGHKS, CDR2 YYEKEE (reference sequence). V was trimmed by 2 bases and J by 4 bases, leaving 15 bases between them. CDR3 bases: TGTGCCAGCAGCTTTTATTCCCTTCAGGGCACTGAAGCTTTCTTT. Translating it yields CASSFYSLQGTEAFF. Variable domain in full (rest from reference TRBV5-5 and TRBJ1-1): DAGVTQSPTHLIKTRGQQVTLRCSPISGHKSVSWYQQVLGQGPQFIFQYYEKEERGRGNFPDRFSARQFPNYSSELNVNALLLGDSALYLCASSFYSLQGTEAFFGQGTRLTVV.

The chain couples TRBV30 to TRBJ1-5, with D possibly matching TRBD1 (5 bases). The length of the CDR3 is 17 residues. Germline-derived CDR1 and CDR2 are GTSNPN and SVGIG (reference sequence). Trimming pared 0 bases from V and 2 bases from J, leaving 17 bases between. The CDR3 bases are TGTGCCTGGAGTGTCTTACGATTTCGGGGGGGCAATCAGCCCCAGCATTTT. Its translation: CAWSVLRFRGGNQPQHF.

The chain links TRBV7-2 to TRBJ1-4; D call uncertain. The germline gives CDR1 SGHTA, CDR2 FQGNSA. The length of the CDR3 is 11 residues. V was clipped by 1 base and J by 11 bases, with 5 bases between them. CDR3 protein: CASSLGGKLFF. For the CDR3, the DNA is TGTGCCAGCAGCTTAGGAGGGAAACTGTTTTTT.

V and J are TRBV2 and TRBJ2-7; TRBD1 aligns across 12 bases. V shed 9 bases and J 3 bases; nucleotides not matched to a gene: 18. From germline, CDR1 is SNHLY and CDR2 FYNNEI. The length of the CDR3 is 18 residues. CDR3 in amino acids: CASDPGQGAPSPLYEQYF. In DNA, the CDR3 is TGTGCCAGTGATCCGGGACAGGGGGCCCCGTCACCCCTCTACGAGCAGTACTTC. The entire variable domain, with the rest obtained from reference TRBV2 and TRBJ2-7, is as follows: EPEVTQTPSHQVTQMGQEVILRCVPISNHLYFYWYRQILGQKVEFLVSFYNNEISEKSEIFDDQFSVERPDGSNFTLKIRSTKLEDSAMYFCASDPGQGAPSPLYEQYFGPGTRLTVT.

The chain recombines TRBV27 with TRBJ2-5; 12 bases agree with TRBD2. The J segment lost 4 bases and the V segment lost 5 bases, leaving 8 bases of the junction unmatched. Germline-derived CDR1 and CDR2 are MNHEY and SMNVEV (reference sequence). CDR3 length: 16 residues. The CDR3 DNA reads TGTGCCAGCAGTACCCCTTTGACTAGCGGGAGAGAGACCCAGTACTTC. This sequence encodes CASSTPLTSGRETQYF.

V is TRBV5-1 and J is TRBJ2-2; 8 nucleotides agree with TRBD1. Germline V gives CDR1 SGHRS, CDR2 YFSETQ. With V trimmed by 0 bases and J by 2 bases, 3 bases remained unmatched. The CDR3 extends over 16 amino acids. The CDR3 region is CASSLDGTGNTGELFF. As DNA, the CDR3 is TGCGCCAGCAGCTTGGACGGGACAGGAAACACCGGGGAGCTGTTTTTT.

This chain uses TRBV5-1 with TRBJ1-1, with 7 nucleotides matching TRBD1. The CDR3 is 19 amino acids. V was pared by 3 bases and J by 0 bases, with 17 bases of the junction left unmatched. In germline, CDR1 is SGHRS, CDR2 YFSETQ. The chain's CDR3 is CASSSNPPRQGILNTEAFF. CDR3 nucleotides: TGCGCCAGCAGCTCAAATCCCCCCAGACAGGGAATCTTGAACACTGAAGCTTTCTTT.

The chain joins TRBV5-4 to TRBJ1-1; a weak D match, TRBD1 (5 bases). CDR3 size: 15 residues. Germline V lookup: CDR1 SGHNT, CDR2 YYREEE (reference sequence). V was clipped by 3 bases and J by 0 bases, with 12 bases between them. As DNA, the CDR3 is TGTGCCAGCAGCTCCCGGGCGGACATGAACACTGAAGCTTTCTTT. The encoded protein is CASSSRADMNTEAFF.

Written as DNA, the CDR3 is TGTGCCAGTAGTATACAGGGTATTGAAGCTTTCTTT. Encoded protein: CASSIQGIEAFF. V usage is TRBV19 and J usage is TRBJ1-1; perhaps TRBD1 as D (5 bases). The CDR3 is made up of 12 amino acids. The V gene lost 2 bases and the J gene lost 7 bases, with 8 bases spanning the gap. Germline CDR1 LNHDA, CDR2 SQIVND (reference sequence).